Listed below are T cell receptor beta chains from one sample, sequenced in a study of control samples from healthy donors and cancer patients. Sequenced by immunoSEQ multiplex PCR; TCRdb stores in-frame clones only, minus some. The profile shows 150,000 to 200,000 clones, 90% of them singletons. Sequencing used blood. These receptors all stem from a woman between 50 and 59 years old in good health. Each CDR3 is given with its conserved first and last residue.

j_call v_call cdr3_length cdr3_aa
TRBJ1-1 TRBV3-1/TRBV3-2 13 CASRREDVTEAFF
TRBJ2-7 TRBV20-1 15 CSASSPTGSSRLQYF
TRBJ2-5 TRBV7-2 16 CASSPPGTGIQETQYF
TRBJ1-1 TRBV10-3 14 CAISESGSPYEAFF
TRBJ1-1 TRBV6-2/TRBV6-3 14 CASSYSMRNTEAFF
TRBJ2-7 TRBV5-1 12 CASSSEGGEQYF
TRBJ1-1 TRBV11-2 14 CASSSGQKWTEAFF
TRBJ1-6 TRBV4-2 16 CASSLLGETDTSPLHF
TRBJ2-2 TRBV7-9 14 CASTRGSGTGELFF
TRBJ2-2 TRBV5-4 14 CASRAGGPTGELFF
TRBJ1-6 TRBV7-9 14 CASQPGTVNSPLHF
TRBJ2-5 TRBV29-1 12 CSVGVSGETQYF
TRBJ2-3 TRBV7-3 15 CASSLGAGGTDTQYF
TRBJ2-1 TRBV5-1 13 CASTWDALNEQFF
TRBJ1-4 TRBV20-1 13 CSASSGQVGKLFF
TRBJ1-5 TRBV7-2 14 CASSLRTQGSPQHF
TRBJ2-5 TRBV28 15 CASSQTPLAIETQYF
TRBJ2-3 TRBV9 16 CASSVERGISTDTQYF
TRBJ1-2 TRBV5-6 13 CASSSSGRSGYTF
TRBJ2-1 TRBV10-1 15 CASTEVASGINEQFF
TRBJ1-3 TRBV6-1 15 CASSEPGGSGNTIYF
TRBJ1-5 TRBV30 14 CAWSVRGTRQPQHF
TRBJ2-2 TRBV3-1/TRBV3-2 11 CPSSNTGELFF
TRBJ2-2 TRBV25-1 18 CASSEYSWGQGSTGELFF
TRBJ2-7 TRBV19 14 CASSTDRGAYEQYF
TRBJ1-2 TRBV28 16 CASRSTGTAASYGYTF
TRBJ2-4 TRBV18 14 CASSLRGLGNIQYF
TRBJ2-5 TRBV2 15 CASSAQGQLQETQYF
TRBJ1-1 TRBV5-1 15 CASSRRQGLNTEAFF
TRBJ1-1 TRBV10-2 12 CASSITKDEAFF
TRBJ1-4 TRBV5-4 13 CASSLGTNEKLFF
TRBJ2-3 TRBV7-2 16 CASSFRISGGTDTQYF
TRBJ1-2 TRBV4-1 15 CASSPTDRPLSGYTF
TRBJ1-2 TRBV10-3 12 CAITGLNYGYTF
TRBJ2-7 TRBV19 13 CASSILLGYEQYF
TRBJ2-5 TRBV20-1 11 CSAHISGREYF
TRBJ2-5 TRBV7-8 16 CASSLVSGAVGETQYF
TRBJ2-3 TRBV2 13 CASDRAGTDTQYF
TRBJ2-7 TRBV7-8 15 CASSSRLGASVEQYF
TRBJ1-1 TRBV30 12 CAWAGKETEAFF